The 23 T cell receptor beta chains given below trace back to one sample, sequenced in a study of Graves' ophthalmopathy and Graves' hyperthyroidism (dated by TCRdb to the late 2010s). Sequencer: Illumina HiSeq 2000. For repertoire sequencing, the TCR beta CDR3 regions were amplified from RNA transcripts. HTBI primers and the Qiagen OneStep RT-PCR kit were used in a first-round RT-PCR, which was followed by a second-round multiplex PCR, size selection and purification. TCRdb reprocessing: public reads trimmed at Q25 with fastp, clones called with MiXCR, in-frame beta chains kept. One record per CDR3 amino acid sequence lists the most common genes and DNA. For this sample the table gives 200,000 to 250,000 distinct CDR3 sequences, of which around a fifth were detected only once. Approximately 40% of the sample goes to the ten largest clones. The sample comprised peripheral blood. These TCRs come from a woman aged 45 to 65 with Graves' ophthalmopathy. Donor details come from another sample of the same person, matched by shared clones.

This clonotype was recorded many times. V gene TRBV6-1 combines with J gene TRBJ2-3; D uncertain. The germline V gene has CDR1 MNHNS and CDR2 SASEGT. The germline V and J ends were trimmed by 8 bases and 0 bases, with 18 bases remaining between them. The CDR3 length is 16 residues. CDR3 nucleotides: TGTGCCAGCGGACCTTTTAAAGAGATTAGCACAGATACGCAGTATTTT. Its translation: CASGPFKEISTDTQYF.

This clonotype has ten or more counts. The gene calls are TRBV12-3 or TRBV12-4 and TRBJ2-7; D call uncertain. The V end was cut by 5 bases, the J end by 2 bases, with 19 bases between. The CDR3 spans 16 residues. The CDR3 sequence: CASSPRKGKATYEQYF. In DNA, the CDR3 is TGTGCCAGCAGTCCCCGGAAGGGCAAAGCAACCTACGAGCAGTACTTC.

The table lists this clonotype with a few counts. The genes are TRBV12-5 and TRBJ2-4; D might be TRBD2 (6 bases). The CDR3 is made up of 15 amino acids. V was clipped by 6 bases and J by 5 bases, with 17 bases between them. Germline-derived CDR1 and CDR2 are LGHNT and FRNRAP. The CDR3 DNA follows: TGTGCTAGTGGCCCGGGGGATCGAGGTGAAAACATTCAGTACTTC. Amino acids: CASGPGDRGENIQYF.

This clonotype appeared many times. The chain recombines TRBV6-2 or TRBV6-3 with TRBJ2-7; tentative D call: TRBD1 (6 bases). V was pared by 2 bases and J by 4 bases, with 18 bases between. CDR1 MNHEY and CDR2 SVGEGT come from the germline V gene. The CDR3 contains 16 residues. Here the CDR3 reads CASSYPLGALGYEQYF. In DNA form, the CDR3 reads TGTGCCAGCAGTTACCCCTTGGGGGCTTTAGGATACGAGCAGTACTTC.

This clonotype is judged medium-sized (0.01 to 0.1%). The chain uses TRBV6-6 and TRBJ2-7, with D perhaps given as TRBD1 or TRBD2 (5 bases each). The CDR3 has 13 amino acids. Deletions cut 8 bases from V and 4 bases from J, with 15 bases between. Germline CDR1 and CDR2: MNHNY and SVGAGI (reference sequence). The CDR3 sequence: CASALGVAYEQYF. The DNA for the CDR3 is TGTGCCAGCGCTTTGGGGGTCGCGTACGAGCAGTACTTC.

The sample holds many counts of this clonotype. The CDR3: CASSTPRTSGLRGTQYF. The DNA of the CDR3 is TGTGCCAGCAGCACTCCGAGGACTAGCGGGTTACGGGGGACCCAGTACTTC. V gene TRBV11-1 combines with J gene TRBJ2-5, with 11 bases aligning to TRBD2. Per the germline V gene, CDR1 is SGHAT and CDR2 is FQDESV (reference sequence). V lost 5 bases, J lost 7 bases, and 15 bases stayed unmatched. CDR3 length: 17 amino acids.

This clonotype was detected ten times or more. The V gene is TRBV20-1, the J gene TRBJ2-7, with D perhaps TRBD1 (6 bases). This CDR3 region has 13 residues. Looked up from germline, CDR1 is DFQATT and CDR2 is SNEGSKA (reference sequence). Trimming cost V 6 bases and J 0 bases, with 12 bases left between them. The CDR3 DNA is TGCAGTGCCAACCGGGACAACTCCTACGAGCAGTACTTC. As protein: CSANRDNSYEQYF.

This clonotype was counted ten times or more. V gene TRBV2 combines with J gene TRBJ2-5; 13 bases fit TRBD2. The trim removed 2 bases at V and 3 bases at J, leaving 3 bases unmatched. The CDR3 has 16 residues. Germline V lookup: CDR1 SNHLY, CDR2 FYNNEI. CDR3 DNA: TGTGCCAGCAGTGAAACTAGCGGGAGGGCCGAAGAGACCCAGTACTTC. This encodes CASSETSGRAEETQYF.

This clonotype showed up many times. The V call is TRBV12-3 or TRBV12-4, the J call TRBJ2-6, with 8 bases identical to TRBD1. This CDR3 contains 16 residues. The V gene end was trimmed by 5 bases and the J gene end by 0 bases; junction bases not matched to a gene: 3. The CDR3: CASSLTGGSGANVLTF. The CDR3 nucleotides are TGTGCCAGCAGTCTAACAGGGGGCTCTGGGGCCAACGTCCTGACTTTC.

The chain couples TRBV14 to TRBJ2-2, with D perhaps TRBD1 (6 bases). The germline V gene has CDR1 SGHDN and CDR2 FVKESK. CDR3 length equals 15 residues. The V and J ends lost 5 bases and 6 bases respectively, with 16 bases between them. The CDR3 here is CASSRNTGSAGELFF. Written as DNA, the CDR3 is TGTGCCAGCAGCAGGAACACAGGGTCGGCCGGGGAGCTGTTTTTT. The full variable domain, rest sourced from reference TRBV14 and TRBJ2-2, is EAGVTQFPSHSVIEKGQTVTLRCDPISGHDNLYWYRRVMGKEIKFLLHFVKESKQDESGMPNNRFLAERTGGTYSTLKVQPAELEDSGVYFCASSRNTGSAGELFFGEGSRLTVL.

This clonotype was counted at least ten times. The chain is built from TRBV27 and TRBJ2-2; D call uncertain. V lost 6 bases and J lost 6, with 14 bases in between. This CDR3 comprises 14 residues. Per germline, CDR1 MNHEY and CDR2 SMNVEV (reference sequence). The CDR3 bases are TGTGCCAGCAGACGCACTACTCGCGCCGGGGAGCTGTTTTTT. It yields the protein CASRRTTRAGELFF.

This clonotype was seen at least ten times. CDR3 protein: CSVELADTGELFF. The CDR3 nucleotides read TGCAGCGTTGAACTAGCGGACACCGGGGAGCTGTTTTTT. The chain uses TRBV29-1 and TRBJ2-2, with 7 bases that match TRBD2. There are 13 residues in the CDR3. V lost 2 bases, J lost 3 bases, and 0 bases stayed unmatched. Germline V gene lookup returns CDR1 SQVTM and CDR2 ANQGSEA.

In this sample, this clonotype turned up many times. V gene TRBV30 combines with J gene TRBJ2-7, with 10 positions matching TRBD1. CDR3 length equals 13 residues. V lost 5 bases and J lost 3; bases outside the gene matches: 4. CDR1 and CDR2 from the germline V gene are GTSNPN and SVGIG (reference sequence). The CDR3 region is CAWEGDRGYEQYF. Here the CDR3 DNA reads TGTGCCTGGGAGGGGGACAGGGGCTACGAGCAGTACTTC. The whole variable domain, remainder taken from reference TRBV30 and TRBJ2-7, is SQTIHQWPATLVQPVGSPLSLECTVEGTSNPNLYWYRQAAGRGLQLLFYSVGIGQISSEVPQNLSASRPQDRQFILSSKKLLLSDSGFYLCAWEGDRGYEQYFGPGTRLTVT.

The chain employs TRBV28 and TRBJ2-7; D gene uncertain. The CDR3 spans 15 residues. The V end lost 2 bases, the J end lost 0 bases, and 11 bases lay between the germline ends. CDR1 and CDR2 (germline): MDHEN, SYDVKM. CDR3 amino acids: CASSLMRKHSYEQYF. The DNA of the CDR3 is TGTGCCAGCAGTTTAATGCGGAAGCACTCCTACGAGCAGTACTTC.

CDR3 in amino acids: CASSLERAYEQYF. The DNA of the CDR3 is TGTGCCAGCAGCTTAGAAAGGGCATACGAGCAGTACTTC. The chain uses TRBV7-2 and TRBJ2-7; D gene unclear. V was pared by 1 base and J by 4 bases, with 8 bases between. The V gene's germline CDR1 is SGHTA and CDR2 FQGNSA. This CDR3 is built from 13 residues.

At least ten counts were recorded for this clonotype. The rearrangement uses TRBV24-1 and TRBJ2-5; D call uncertain. The CDR3 contains 13 residues. Germline V gene sequence: CDR1 KGHDR, CDR2 SFDVKD. V was pared by 3 bases and J by 5 bases, with 9 bases between. The CDR3 is CATSDGPGETQYF. The CDR3 DNA sequence: TGTGCCACCAGTGATGGCCCCGGGGAGACCCAGTACTTC.

This clonotype was recorded once. The V and J genes are TRBV12-5 and TRBJ1-2; the D gene is possibly TRBD1 (6 bases). The V end lost 4 bases, the J end lost 1 base, and 10 bases lay between the germline ends. The germline CDR1 and CDR2 sequences are LGHNT and FRNRAP. CDR3 length equals 14 residues. CDR3 DNA: TGTGCTAGTGGTTCCAGGGGAATTAACTATGGCTACACCTTC. The encoded protein is CASGSRGINYGYTF.

The chain combines TRBV6-5 with TRBJ1-6; D unclear. The CDR3 spans 14 residues. V shed 2 bases and J shed 7 bases, with 9 bases lying between them. Germline-derived CDR1 and CDR2 are MNHEY and SVGAGI. CDR3: CASSYTTENSPLHF. The DNA of the CDR3 is TGTGCCAGCAGTTACACGACCGAAAATTCACCCCTCCACTTT.

The gene calls are TRBV30 and TRBJ2-5, with 7 bases lining up with TRBD1. From germline, CDR1 is GTSNPN and CDR2 SVGIG (reference sequence). Trimming at V came to 3 bases and at J to 2 bases, leaving 9 bases not matched to a gene. The CDR3 runs 15 residues. The CDR3 is CAWSDGTELQETQYF. CDR3 DNA sequence: TGTGCCTGGAGCGACGGGACAGAGTTGCAAGAGACCCAGTACTTC. The full variable domain, completed using reference TRBV30 and TRBJ2-5, is SQTIHQWPATLVQPVGSPLSLECTVEGTSNPNLYWYRQAAGRGLQLLFYSVGIGQISSEVPQNLSASRPQDRQFILSSKKLLLSDSGFYLCAWSDGTELQETQYFGPGTRLLVL.

This clonotype was found many times. The chain employs TRBV2 and TRBJ2-7; 10 bases fit TRBD2. The CDR3 loop spans 15 amino acids. J lost 2 bases, V lost 6 bases, and 7 bases had no gene match. CDR1 is SNHLY and CDR2 is FYNNEI in the germline V gene. CDR3 loop: CASRELAGSTYEQYF. DNA of the CDR3: TGTGCCAGCAGAGAACTAGCGGGATCAACCTACGAGCAGTACTTC.

V and J are TRBV28 and TRBJ2-6; D gene uncertain. The CDR3 totals 17 residues. The germline V and J ends were trimmed by 3 bases and 0 bases, with 12 bases remaining between them. Germline loops: CDR1 MDHEN, CDR2 SYDVKM. The CDR3 nucleotides read TGTGCCAGCAGTTTGGTTCCGGCCGGCTCTGGGGCCAACGTCCTGACTTTC. The encoded protein is CASSLVPAGSGANVLTF.

The V and J genes are TRBV3-1 and TRBJ1-5; no definite D call. CDR3 size: 13 residues. V lost 1 base, J lost 5 bases, and 6 bases lay in between. From germline, CDR1 is LGHDT and CDR2 YNNKEL (reference sequence). DNA of the CDR3: TGTGCCAGCAGCCAAGCCCTAGATCAGCCCCAGCATTTT. Residues: CASSQALDQPQHF.

This clonotype was observed at least ten times. The genes are TRBV6-1 and TRBJ2-7; D is unresolved. From germline, CDR1 is MNHNS and CDR2 SASEGT. Trimming shortened V by 6 bases and J by 0 bases, and 9 bases separated the two germline ends. The CDR3 is 13 residues long. In DNA form, the CDR3 reads TGTGCCAGCAGAGATAGGAGCTCCTACGAGCAGTACTTC. It codes for CASRDRSSYEQYF.